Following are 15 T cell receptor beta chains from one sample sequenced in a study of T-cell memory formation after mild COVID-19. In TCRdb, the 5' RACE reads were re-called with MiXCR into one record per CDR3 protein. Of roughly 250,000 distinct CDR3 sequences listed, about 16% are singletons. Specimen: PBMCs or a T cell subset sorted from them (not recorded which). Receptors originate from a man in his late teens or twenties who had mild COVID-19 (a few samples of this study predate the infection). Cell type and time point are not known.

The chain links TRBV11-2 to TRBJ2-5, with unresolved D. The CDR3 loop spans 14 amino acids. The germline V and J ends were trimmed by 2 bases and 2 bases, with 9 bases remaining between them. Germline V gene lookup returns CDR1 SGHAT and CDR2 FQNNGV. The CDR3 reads CASSLSNPQETQYF. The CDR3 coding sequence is TGTGCCAGCAGCTTATCGAACCCGCAAGAGACCCAGTACTTC.

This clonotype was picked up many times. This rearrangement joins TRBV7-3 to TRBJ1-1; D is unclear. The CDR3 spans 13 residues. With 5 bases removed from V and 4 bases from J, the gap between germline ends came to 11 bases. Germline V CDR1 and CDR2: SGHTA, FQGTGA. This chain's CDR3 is CASSPGRATEAFF. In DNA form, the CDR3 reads TGTGCCAGCAGCCCGGGGAGAGCCACTGAAGCTTTCTTT.

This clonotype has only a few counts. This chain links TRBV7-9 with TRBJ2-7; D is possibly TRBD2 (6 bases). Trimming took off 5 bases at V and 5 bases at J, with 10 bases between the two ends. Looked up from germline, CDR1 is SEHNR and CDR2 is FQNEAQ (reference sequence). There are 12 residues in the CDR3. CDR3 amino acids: CASSLSGHEQYF. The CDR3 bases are TGTGCCAGCAGCCTTAGCGGTCACGAGCAGTACTTC. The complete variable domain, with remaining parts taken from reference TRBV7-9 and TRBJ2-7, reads DTGVSQNPRHKITKRGQNVTFRCDPISEHNRLYWYRQTLGQGPEFLTYFQNEAQLEKSRLLSDRFSAERPKGSFSTLEIQRTEQGDSAMYLCASSLSGHEQYFGPGTRLTVT.

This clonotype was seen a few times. The CDR3 DNA reads as TGTGCCAGCAGCCCATCGGTGGGGGGGATCTACGAGCAGTACTTC. Its protein product is CASSPSVGGIYEQYF. The chain carries TRBV7-2 and TRBJ2-7; 7 nucleotides agree with TRBD2. The ends lost 5 bases at V and 3 bases at J; junction bases unmatched: 10. CDR3 length: 15 amino acids. From germline, CDR1 is SGHTA and CDR2 FQGNSA.

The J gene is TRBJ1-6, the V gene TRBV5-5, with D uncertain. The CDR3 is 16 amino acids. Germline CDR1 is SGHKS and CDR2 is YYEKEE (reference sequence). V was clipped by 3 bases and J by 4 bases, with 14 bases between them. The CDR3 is CASSSGLTLYNSPLHF. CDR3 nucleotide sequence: TGTGCCAGCAGCTCTGGGTTAACCTTATATAATTCACCCCTCCACTTT.

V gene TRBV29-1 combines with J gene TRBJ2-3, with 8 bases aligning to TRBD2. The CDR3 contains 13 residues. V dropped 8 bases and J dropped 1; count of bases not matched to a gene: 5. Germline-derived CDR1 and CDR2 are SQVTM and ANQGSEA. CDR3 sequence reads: CSSTGLGTDTQYF. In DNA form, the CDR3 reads TGCAGCTCGACGGGACTAGGCACAGATACGCAGTATTTT.

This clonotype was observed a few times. The CDR3 loop is CASSPGRDRVNNEQFF. The CDR3 DNA follows: TGCGCCAGCAGCCCCGGAAGGGACAGGGTGAACAATGAGCAGTTCTTC. The V call is TRBV4-1, the J call TRBJ2-1, with TRBD1 identical over 9 bases. Trimming cost V 4 bases and J 5 bases; bases outside gene matches: 9. This CDR3 spans 16 amino acids. The germline gives CDR1 MGHRA, CDR2 YSYEKL.

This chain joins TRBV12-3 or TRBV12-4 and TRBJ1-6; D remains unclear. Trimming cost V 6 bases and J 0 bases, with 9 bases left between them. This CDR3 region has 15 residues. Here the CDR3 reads CASSPVSSYNSPLHF. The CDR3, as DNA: TGTGCCAGCAGCCCAGTAAGCTCCTATAATTCACCCCTCCACTTT.

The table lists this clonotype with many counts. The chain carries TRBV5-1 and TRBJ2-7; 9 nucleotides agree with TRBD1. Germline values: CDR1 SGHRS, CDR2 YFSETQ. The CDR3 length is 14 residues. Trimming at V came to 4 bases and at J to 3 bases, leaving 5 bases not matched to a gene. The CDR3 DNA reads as TGCGCCAGCAGCCCTACAGGGGGCGGCTACGAGCAGTACTTC. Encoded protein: CASSPTGGGYEQYF.

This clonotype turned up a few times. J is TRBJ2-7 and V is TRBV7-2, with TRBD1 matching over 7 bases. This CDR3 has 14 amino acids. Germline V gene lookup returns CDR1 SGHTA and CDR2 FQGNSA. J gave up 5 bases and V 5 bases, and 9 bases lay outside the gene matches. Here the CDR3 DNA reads TGTGCCAGCAGCCGTAGAGGGGGCGTGAACGAGCAGTACTTC. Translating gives CASSRRGGVNEQYF.

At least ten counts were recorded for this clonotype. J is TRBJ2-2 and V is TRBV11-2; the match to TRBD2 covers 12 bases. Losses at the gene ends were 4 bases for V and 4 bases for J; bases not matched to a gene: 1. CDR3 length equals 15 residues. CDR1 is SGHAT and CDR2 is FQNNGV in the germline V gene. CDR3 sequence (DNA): TGTGCCAGCAGCTCACTAGCGGGGGGCACCGGGGAGCTGTTTTTT. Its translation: CASSSLAGGTGELFF.

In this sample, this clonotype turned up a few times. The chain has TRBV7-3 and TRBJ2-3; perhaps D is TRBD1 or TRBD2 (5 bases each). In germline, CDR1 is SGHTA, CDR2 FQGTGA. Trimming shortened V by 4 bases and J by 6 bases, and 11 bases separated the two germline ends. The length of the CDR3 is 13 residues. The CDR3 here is CASSSGPGDTQYF. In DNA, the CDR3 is TGTGCCAGCAGCTCGGGACCGGGTGATACGCAGTATTTT.

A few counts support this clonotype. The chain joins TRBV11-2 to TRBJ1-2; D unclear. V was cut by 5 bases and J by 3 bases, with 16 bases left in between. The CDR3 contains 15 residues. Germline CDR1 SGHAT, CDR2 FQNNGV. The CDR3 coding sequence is TGTGCCAGCAGCCGTAATCCATCACGGGACTATGGCTACACCTTC. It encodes CASSRNPSRDYGYTF.

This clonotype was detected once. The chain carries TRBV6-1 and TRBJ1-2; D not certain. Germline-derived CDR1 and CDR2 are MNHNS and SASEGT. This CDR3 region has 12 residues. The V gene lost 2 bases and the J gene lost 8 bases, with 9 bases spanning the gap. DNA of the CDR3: TGTGCCAGCAGTGAACCCCTAGGCGGCTACACCTTC. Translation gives CASSEPLGGYTF.

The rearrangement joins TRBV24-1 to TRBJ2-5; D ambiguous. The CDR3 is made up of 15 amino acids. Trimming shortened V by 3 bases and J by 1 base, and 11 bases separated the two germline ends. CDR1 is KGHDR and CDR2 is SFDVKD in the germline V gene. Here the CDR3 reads CATSDRRTGQETQYF. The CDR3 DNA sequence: TGTGCCACCAGTGATCGCAGGACGGGCCAAGAGACCCAGTACTTC.